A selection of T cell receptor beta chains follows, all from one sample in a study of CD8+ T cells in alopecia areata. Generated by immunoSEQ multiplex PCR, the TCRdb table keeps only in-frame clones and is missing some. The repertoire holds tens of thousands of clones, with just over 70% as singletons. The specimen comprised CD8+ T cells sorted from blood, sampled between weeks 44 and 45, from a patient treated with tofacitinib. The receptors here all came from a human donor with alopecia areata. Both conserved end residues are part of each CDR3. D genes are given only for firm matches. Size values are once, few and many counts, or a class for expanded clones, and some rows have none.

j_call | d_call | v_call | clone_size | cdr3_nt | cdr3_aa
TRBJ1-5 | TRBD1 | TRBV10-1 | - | TGCGCCAGTGGACAGGGCCCTCAGCCCCAGCATTTT | CASGQGPQPQHF
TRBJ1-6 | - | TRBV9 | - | TGTGCCAGCAGCGAGCGAGGACTCCAATATTCACCCCTCCACTTT | CASSERGLQYSPLHF
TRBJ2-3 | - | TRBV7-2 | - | TGTGCCAGCAGCTTTGGAGCGGAGCGCACAGATACGCAGTATTTT | CASSFGAERTDTQYF
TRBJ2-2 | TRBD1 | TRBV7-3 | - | TGTGCCAGCAGCTCGACAGGGAGTGGGGTCACCGGGGAGCTGTTTTTT | CASSSTGSGVTGELFF
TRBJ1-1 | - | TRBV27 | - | TGTGCCAGCAGAATCAGCATGAACACTGAAGCTTTCTTT | CASRISMNTEAFF
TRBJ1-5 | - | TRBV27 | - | TGTGCCAGCAAGTCCTATCAGCCCCAGCATTTT | CASKSYQPQHF
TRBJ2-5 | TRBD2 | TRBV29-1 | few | TGCAGCGTCGACGGGGGGGAGACCCAGTACTTC | CSVDGGETQYF
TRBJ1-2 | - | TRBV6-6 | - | TGTGCCAGCGGGATTGAGTCGGGCTACACCTTC | CASGIESGYTF
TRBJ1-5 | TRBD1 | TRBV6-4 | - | TGTGCCCTCCCGGGACAGGGACTCAATCAGCCCCAGCATTTT | CALPGQGLNQPQHF
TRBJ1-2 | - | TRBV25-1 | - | TGTGCCAGCAGCGCTACGTCGGGGGGTAACTATGGCTACACCTTC | CASSATSGGNYGYTF
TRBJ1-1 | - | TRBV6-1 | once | TGTGCCAGCACAGCTAACACTGAAGCTTTCTTT | CASTANTEAFF
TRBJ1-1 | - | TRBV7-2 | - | TGTGCCAGCAGCTTAAGTGGTACGAACACTGAAGCTTTCTTT | CASSLSGTNTEAFF
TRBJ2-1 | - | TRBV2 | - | TGTGCCAGCAGTGATCAAGGGGGCAATGAGCAGTTCTTC | CASSDQGGNEQFF
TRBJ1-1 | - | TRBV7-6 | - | TGTGCCAGCAGCTTGATGAACACTGAAGCTTTCTTT | CASSLMNTEAFF
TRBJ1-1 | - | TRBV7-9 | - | TGTGCCAGCAGCCTTTCGAACACTGAAGCTTTCTTT | CASSLSNTEAFF
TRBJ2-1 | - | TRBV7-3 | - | TGTGCCAGCAGCTTAGGCGGCTCTAATACTGAGCAGTTCTTC | CASSLGGSNTEQFF
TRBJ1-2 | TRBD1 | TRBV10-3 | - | TGTGCCGTCGGGACAGGGGAAACTAACTATGGCTACACCTTC | CAVGTGETNYGYTF
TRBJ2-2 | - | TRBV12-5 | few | TGTGCTAGTGGTTTGGTTCCGGACACCGGGGAGCTGTTTTTT | CASGLVPDTGELFF
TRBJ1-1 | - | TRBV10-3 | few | TGTGCCATCATGCCCGACAGCGGCACTGAAGCTTTCTTT | CAIMPDSGTEAFF
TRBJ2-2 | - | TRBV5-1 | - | TGCGCCAGCAGCTTGGGGTTCCAGGGCGAGAACACCGGGGAGCTGTTTTTT | CASSLGFQGENTGELFF
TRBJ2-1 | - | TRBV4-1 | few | TGCGCCAGCAGCCAAACCCCTCGGGGATACAATGAGCAGTTCTTC | CASSQTPRGYNEQFF
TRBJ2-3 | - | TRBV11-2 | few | TGTGCCAGCAGCTCGGGGGCGGGAGGCACAGATACGCAGTATTTT | CASSSGAGGTDTQYF
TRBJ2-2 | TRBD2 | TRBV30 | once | TGTGCCTGGAGTGTGACCGCGGGGGGGCCCACCGGGGAGCTGTTTTTT | CAWSVTAGGPTGELFF
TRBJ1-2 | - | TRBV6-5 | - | TGTGCCAGCAGTTACGACGGGGTTCTGGAAGGCTACACCTTC | CASSYDGVLEGYTF
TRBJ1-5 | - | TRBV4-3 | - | TGCGCCAGCAGCCCAGACAGGAATCAGCCCCAGCATTTT | CASSPDRNQPQHF
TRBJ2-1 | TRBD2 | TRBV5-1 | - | TGCGCCAGCAGCTCGGGGACTAGCCCTCCCCCTTACAATGAGCAGTTCTTC | CASSSGTSPPPYNEQFF
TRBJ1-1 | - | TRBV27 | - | TGTGCCAGCACCAAGGGGGGGGCGAACACTGAAGCTTTCTTT | CASTKGGANTEAFF
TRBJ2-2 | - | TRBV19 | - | TGTGCCAGTAGTATCGGCCCGAGCAGGGAGCTGTTTTTT | CASSIGPSRELFF
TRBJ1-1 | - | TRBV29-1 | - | TGCAGCGTTGAAGACTGGAGGGTTAGCACTGAAGCTTTCTTT | CSVEDWRVSTEAFF
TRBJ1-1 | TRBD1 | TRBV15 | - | TGTGCCACCAGATCAGACAGGGCCCTAGGGTCTGAAGCTTTCTTT | CATRSDRALGSEAFF
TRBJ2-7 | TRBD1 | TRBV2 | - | TGTGCCAGCAGTTTTGGACAGGGCTCCTACGAGCAGTACTTC | CASSFGQGSYEQYF
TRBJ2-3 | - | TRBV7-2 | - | TGTGCCAGCAGCTTAGCCCCCAGTAGTGGGGTAGGCACAGATACGCAGTATTTT | CASSLAPSSGVGTDTQYF
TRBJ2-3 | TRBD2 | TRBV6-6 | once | TGTGCCAGCACCGAGTTACGGGCGGGGGTCACAGATACGCAGTATTTT | CASTELRAGVTDTQYF
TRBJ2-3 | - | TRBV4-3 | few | TGCGCCAGCAGCCTGACTAGATCCAGACATGCTAGCACAGATACGCAGTATTTT | CASSLTRSRHASTDTQYF
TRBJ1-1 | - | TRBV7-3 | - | TGTGCCAGCAGCTTAACTCGGGGGAGTAACACTGAAGCTTTCTTT | CASSLTRGSNTEAFF
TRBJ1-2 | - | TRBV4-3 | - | TGCGCCAGCAGCCAAGATATAGCACAGGCTCTCTATGGCTACACCTTC | CASSQDIAQALYGYTF
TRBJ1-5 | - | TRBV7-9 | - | TGTGCCAGCAGCTTAGGGGGCACCCATCAGCCCCAGCATTTT | CASSLGGTHQPQHF
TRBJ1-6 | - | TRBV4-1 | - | TGCGCCAGCAGCCCGATCCTTAATTCACCCCTCCACTTT | CASSPILNSPLHF
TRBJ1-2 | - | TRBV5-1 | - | TGCGCCAGCAGTCCAGATAACTATGGCTACACCTTC | CASSPDNYGYTF
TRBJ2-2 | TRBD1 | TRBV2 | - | TGTGCCAGCAGTGAAGCGGGACAGTCCAACACCGGGGAGCTGTTTTTT | CASSEAGQSNTGELFF
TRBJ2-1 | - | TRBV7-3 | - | TGTGCCAGCAGCTTAACACTAGGCGGTGAGCAGTTCTTC | CASSLTLGGEQFF
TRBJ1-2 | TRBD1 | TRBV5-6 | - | TGTGCCAGCAGCCCCAACAGGGGAACCAACTATGGCTACACCTTC | CASSPNRGTNYGYTF
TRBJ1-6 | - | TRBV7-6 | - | TGTGCCAGCAGCCCCACAGGAGGCAATTCACCCCTCCACTTT | CASSPTGGNSPLHF
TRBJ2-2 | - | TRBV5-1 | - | TGCGCCAGCAGCCAGGGACCATCCGGGGAGCTGTTTTTT | CASSQGPSGELFF
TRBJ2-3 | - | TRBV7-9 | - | TGTGCCAGCAGCTTAAGGCAGGGAGCGACAGATACGCAGTATTTT | CASSLRQGATDTQYF
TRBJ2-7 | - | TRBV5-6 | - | TGTGCCAGCAGCCCGGAAGTGGCGAAAAATACCTACGAGCAGTACTTC | CASSPEVAKNTYEQYF
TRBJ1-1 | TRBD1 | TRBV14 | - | TGTGCCAGCCGGGAGGGGGCAGGGACTGAAGCTTTCTTT | CASREGAGTEAFF
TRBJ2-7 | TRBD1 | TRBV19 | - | TGTGCCACCTCCCGACAGGGCTTAAACGAGCAGTACTTC | CATSRQGLNEQYF
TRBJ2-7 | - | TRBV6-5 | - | TGTGCCAGCAGTTACGGTTTAACACCCTACGAGCAGTACTTC | CASSYGLTPYEQYF
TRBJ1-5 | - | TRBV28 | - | TGTGCCAGCAGCCTGGGGGGGGAGCAGCCCCAGCATTTT | CASSLGGEQPQHF
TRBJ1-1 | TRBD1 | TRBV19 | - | TGTGCCAGTAGTATAGATCGGAGGACAGGGGATCGCGGTGAAGCTTTCTTT | CASSIDRRTGDRGEAFF
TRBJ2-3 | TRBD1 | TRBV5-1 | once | TGCGCCAGCAGCCTTACAGGGGTAGATACGCAGTATTTT | CASSLTGVDTQYF
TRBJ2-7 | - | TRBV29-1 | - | TGCAGCGTTGCCACAGGCTCCTACGAGCAGTACTTC | CSVATGSYEQYF
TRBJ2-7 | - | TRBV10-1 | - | TGCGCCAGCAGTGATCCCCCCGTTACGGGATCCTACGAGCAGTACTTC | CASSDPPVTGSYEQYF
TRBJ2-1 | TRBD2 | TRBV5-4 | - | TGTGCCAGCAGCGGGGGACTAGAAGAACTCTTC | CASSGGLEELF
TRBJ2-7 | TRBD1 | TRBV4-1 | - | TGCGCCAGCAGCCAAGGGACAGGAACCTACGAGCAGTACTTC | CASSQGTGTYEQYF
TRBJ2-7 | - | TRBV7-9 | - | TGTGCCAGCAGTAGAGGAGGGGCCGAGCAGTACTTC | CASSRGGAEQYF
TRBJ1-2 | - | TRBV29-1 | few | TGCAGCGTTGAAGATAGGGCAGAAAACTATGGCTACACCTTC | CSVEDRAENYGYTF
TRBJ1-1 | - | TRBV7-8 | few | TGTGCCAGCAACAAAATGACAGAAAACACTGAAGCTTTCTTT | CASNKMTENTEAFF